This T cell receptor (beta chain) is from a study of T-cell reconstitution after alpha-beta-depleted transplantation in children. On this clonotype itself: Its specificity is not known.

The study's findings and limits: Newly produced T cells mostly provided counts and TCRbeta diversity after one year, as hyperexpanded clones declined. Approximately two months post-transplant, alpha-beta T cells reportedly originated from several hundred expanded graft clones. Surviving recipient T cells and thymic progenitors underlay high day-60 TCRbeta diversity in some patients.

It was with unique molecular identifiers that the TCRbeta library was prepared. TCRdb fed the PCR reads into MiXCR, producing one record per CDR3 protein. The sample holds 300,000 or so distinct CDR3 sequences, around 25% seen once. Germline-derived CDR1 and CDR2 are DFQATT and SNEGSKA (reference sequence). The V gene end was trimmed by 3 bases and the J gene end by 0 bases; junction bases not matched to a gene: 19. The CDR3 has 20 residues. The TCR was taken from a male patient aged 10 to 17 who had a stem cell transplant for acute lymphoblastic leukemia, so the T cells may come from the graft donor. This sample comprised PBMCs, mostly from graft donor cells, obtained 180 days after TCRalphabeta/CD19-depleted stem cell transplant. This sequence joins TRBV20-1 and TRBJ2-1; 8 bases line up with TRBD2. The CDR3 region is CSARESLAGFQKSSYNEQFF. CDR3 DNA sequence: TGCAGTGCTAGGGAATCTCTAGCGGGTTTCCAAAAGAGCTCCTACAATGAGCAGTTCTTC.